This T cell receptor (beta chain) appears in the sequencing data of a study of blood T cell repertoires in COVID-19. Sequenced by immunoSEQ multiplex PCR; TCRdb stores in-frame clones only, minus some. The table has some 150,000 clones, around nine tenths seen once. Per the germline V gene, CDR1 is SEHNR and CDR2 is FQNEAQ (reference sequence). V lost 2 bases and J 5 bases, leaving 10 bases between the germline ends. The CDR3 consists of 14 residues. This sequence originates from a woman in her forties or fifties with active or convalescent COVID-19. The sequenced sample was peripheral blood. The chain is built from TRBV7-9 and TRBJ2-1, with D possibly being TRBD1 (6 bases). In DNA form, the CDR3 reads TGTGCCAGCAGCTTAACACAGGGCCACAATGAGCAGTTCTTC. It yields the protein CASSLTQGHNEQFF.